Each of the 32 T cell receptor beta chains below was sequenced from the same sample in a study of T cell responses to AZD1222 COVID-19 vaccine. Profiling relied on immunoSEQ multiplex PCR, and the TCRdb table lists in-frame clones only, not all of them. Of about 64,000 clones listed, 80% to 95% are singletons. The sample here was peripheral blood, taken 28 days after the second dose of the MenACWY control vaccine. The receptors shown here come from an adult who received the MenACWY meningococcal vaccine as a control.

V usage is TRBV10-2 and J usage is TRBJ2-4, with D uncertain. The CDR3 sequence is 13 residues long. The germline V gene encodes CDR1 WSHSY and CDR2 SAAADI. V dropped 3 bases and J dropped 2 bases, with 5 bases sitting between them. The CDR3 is CASSERSKNIQYF. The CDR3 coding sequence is TGCGCCAGCAGTGAAAGGTCCAAAAACATTCAGTACTTC.

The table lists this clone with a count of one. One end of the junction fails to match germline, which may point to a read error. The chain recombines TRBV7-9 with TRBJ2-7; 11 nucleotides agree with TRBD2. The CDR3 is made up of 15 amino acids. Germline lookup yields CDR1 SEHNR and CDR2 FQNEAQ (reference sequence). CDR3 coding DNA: TGTGCCAGCAGGTCCGGGACTAGCGGCTCCCACGAGCAGTACTTC. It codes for CASRSGTSGSHEQYF.

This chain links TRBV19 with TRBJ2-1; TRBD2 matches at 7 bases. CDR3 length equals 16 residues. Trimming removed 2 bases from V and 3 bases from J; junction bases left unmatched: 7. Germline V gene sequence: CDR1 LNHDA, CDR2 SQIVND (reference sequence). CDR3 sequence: CASSISGKTYYNEQFF. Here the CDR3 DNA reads TGTGCCAGTAGTATAAGCGGGAAGACGTACTACAATGAGCAGTTCTTC.

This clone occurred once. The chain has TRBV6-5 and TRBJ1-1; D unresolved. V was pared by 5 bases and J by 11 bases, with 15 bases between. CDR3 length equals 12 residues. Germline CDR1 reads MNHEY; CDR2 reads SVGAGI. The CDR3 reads CASSTNGGVAFF. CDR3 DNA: TGTGCCAGCAGTACTAATGGTGGTGTGGCTTTCTTT.

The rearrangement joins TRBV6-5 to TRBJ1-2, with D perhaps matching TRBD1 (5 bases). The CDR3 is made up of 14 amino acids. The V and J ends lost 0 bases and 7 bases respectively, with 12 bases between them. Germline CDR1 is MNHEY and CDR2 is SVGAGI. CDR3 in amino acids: CASSYSNLQGGYTF. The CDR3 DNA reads TGTGCCAGCAGTTACTCGAACCTGCAGGGTGGCTACACCTTC.

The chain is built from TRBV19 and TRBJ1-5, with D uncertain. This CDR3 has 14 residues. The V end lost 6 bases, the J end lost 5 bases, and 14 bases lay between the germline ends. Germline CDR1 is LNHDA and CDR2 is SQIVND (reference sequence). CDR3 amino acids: CASSPSSAYQPQHF. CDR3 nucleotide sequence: TGTGCCAGTAGCCCGTCTTCGGCCTATCAGCCCCAGCATTTT.

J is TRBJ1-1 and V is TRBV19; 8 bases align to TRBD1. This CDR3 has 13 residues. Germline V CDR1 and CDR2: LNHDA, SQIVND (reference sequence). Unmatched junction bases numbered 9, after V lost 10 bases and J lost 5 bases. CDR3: CATRDRLVTEAFF. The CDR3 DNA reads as TGTGCCACTAGGGACAGGTTAGTAACTGAAGCTTTCTTT. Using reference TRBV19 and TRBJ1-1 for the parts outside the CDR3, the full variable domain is DGGITQSPKYLFRKEGQNVTLSCEQNLNHDAMYWYRQDPGQGLRLIYYSQIVNDFQKGDIAEGYSVSREKKESFPLTVTSAQKNPTAFYLCATRDRLVTEAFFGQGTRLTVV.

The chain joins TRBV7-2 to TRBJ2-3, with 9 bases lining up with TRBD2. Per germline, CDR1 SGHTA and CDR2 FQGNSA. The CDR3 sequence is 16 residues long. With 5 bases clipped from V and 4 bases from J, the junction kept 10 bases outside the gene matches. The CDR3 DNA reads TGTGCCAGCAGCGAAGTTGGCGGGAGGGCCCCAGATACGCAGTATTTT. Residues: CASSEVGGRAPDTQYF.

The CDR3 region is CASSLGGGRTTGELFF. CDR3 sequence (DNA): TGTGCCAGCAGCTTGGGTGGGGGCAGAACTACCGGGGAGCTGTTTTTT. The chain uses TRBV9 and TRBJ2-2, with a tentative D call TRBD1 (6 bases). CDR3 length: 16 residues. Germline V gives CDR1 SGDLS, CDR2 YYNGEE. Trimming pared 4 bases from V and 5 bases from J, leaving 18 bases between.

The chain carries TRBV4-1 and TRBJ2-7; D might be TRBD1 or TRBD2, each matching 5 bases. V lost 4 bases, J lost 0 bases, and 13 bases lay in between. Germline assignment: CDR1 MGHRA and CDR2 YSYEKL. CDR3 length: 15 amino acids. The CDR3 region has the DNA TGCGCCAGCAGCCCCAGGGAGTACGGCTCCTACGAGCAGTACTTC. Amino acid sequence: CASSPREYGSYEQYF.

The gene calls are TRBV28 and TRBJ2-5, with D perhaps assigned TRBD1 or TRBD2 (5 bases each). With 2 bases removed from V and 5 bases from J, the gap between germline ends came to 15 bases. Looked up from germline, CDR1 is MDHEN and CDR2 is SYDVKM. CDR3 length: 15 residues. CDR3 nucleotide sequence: TGTGCCAGCAGTTTAGCCGGGACCAGTCGCGAGACCCAGTACTTC. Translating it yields CASSLAGTSRETQYF.

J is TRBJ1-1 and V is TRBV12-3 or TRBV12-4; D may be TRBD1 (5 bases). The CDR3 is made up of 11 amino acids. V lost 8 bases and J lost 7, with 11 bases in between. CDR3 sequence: CASGTSGEAFF. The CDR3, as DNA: TGTGCCAGCGGGACCTCCGGTGAAGCTTTCTTT.

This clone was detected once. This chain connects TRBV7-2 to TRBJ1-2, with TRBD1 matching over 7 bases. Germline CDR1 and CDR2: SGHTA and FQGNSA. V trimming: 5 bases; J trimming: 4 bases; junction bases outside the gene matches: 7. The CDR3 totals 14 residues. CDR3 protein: CASSQRQGGYGYTF. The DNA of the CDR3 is TGTGCCAGCAGCCAAAGACAGGGAGGCTATGGCTACACCTTC.

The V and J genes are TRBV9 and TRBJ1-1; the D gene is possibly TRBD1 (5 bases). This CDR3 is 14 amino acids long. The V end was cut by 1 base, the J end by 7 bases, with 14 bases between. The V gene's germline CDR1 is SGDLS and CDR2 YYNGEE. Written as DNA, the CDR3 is TGTGCCAGCAGCGTAACAGGTGCAGCGAATGAAGCTTTCTTT. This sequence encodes CASSVTGAANEAFF.

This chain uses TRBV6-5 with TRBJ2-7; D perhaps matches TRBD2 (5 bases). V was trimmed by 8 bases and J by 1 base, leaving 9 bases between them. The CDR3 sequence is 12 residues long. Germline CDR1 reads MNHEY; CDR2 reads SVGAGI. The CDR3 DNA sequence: TGTGCCAGCCAGGAGGTGTCCTACGAGCAGTACTTC. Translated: CASQEVSYEQYF.

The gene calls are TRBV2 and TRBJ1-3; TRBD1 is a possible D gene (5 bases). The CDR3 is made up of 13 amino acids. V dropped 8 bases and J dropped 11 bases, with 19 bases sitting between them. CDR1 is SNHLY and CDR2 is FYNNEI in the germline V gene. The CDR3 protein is CASGQTRGDPIYF. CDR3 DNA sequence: TGTGCCAGCGGCCAGACGAGGGGCGACCCCATATATTTT.

The CDR3: CASSPRGLYNSPLHF. CDR3 bases: TGTGCCAGCAGCCCCAGGGGGCTCTATAATTCACCCCTCCACTTT. The J gene is TRBJ1-6, the V gene TRBV13, with TRBD1 matching over 8 bases. The CDR3 length is 15 residues. Trimming removed 5 bases from V and 3 bases from J; junction bases left unmatched: 3. Germline CDR1 and CDR2: PRHDT and FYEKMQ (reference sequence).

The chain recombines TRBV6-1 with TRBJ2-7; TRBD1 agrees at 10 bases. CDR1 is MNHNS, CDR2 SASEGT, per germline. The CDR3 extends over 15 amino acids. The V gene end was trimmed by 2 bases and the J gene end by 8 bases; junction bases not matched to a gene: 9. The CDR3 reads CASSERGDRGSKQYF. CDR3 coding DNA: TGTGCCAGCAGTGAAAGGGGGGACAGGGGTAGCAAGCAGTACTTC.

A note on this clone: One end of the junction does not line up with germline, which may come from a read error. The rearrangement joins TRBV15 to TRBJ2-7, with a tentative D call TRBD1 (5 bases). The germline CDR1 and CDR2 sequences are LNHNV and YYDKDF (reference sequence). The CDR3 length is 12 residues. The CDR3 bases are TGTGCCACCAGCAGAGCAGGGTTCGAGCAGTGCTTC. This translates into CATSRAGFEQCF.

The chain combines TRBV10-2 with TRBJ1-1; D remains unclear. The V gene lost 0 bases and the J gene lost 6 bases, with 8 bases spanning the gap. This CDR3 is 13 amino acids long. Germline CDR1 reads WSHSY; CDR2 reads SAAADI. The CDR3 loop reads CASSESFDAEAFF. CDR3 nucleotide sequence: TGCGCCAGCAGTGAGTCTTTTGACGCTGAAGCTTTCTTT.

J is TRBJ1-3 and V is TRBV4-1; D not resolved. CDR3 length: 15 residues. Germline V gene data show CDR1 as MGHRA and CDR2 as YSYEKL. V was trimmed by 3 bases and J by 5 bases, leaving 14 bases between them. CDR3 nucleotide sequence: TGCGCCAGCAGCCAGACCTCAGAGGGTCGAAACACCATATATTTT. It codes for CASSQTSEGRNTIYF.

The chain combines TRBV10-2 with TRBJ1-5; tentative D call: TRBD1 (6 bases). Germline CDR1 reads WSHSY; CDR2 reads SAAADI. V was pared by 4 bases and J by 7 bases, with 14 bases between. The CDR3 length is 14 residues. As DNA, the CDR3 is TGCGCCAGCAGTGGGCAGGGGCTTGGACAGCCCCAGCATTTT. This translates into CASSGQGLGQPQHF.

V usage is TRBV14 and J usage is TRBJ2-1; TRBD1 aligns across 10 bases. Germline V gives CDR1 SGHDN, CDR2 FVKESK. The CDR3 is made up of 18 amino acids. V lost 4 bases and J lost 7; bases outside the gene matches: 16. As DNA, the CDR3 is TGTGCCAGCAGCCCCCGGGACAGGGGTGCTCGAGAAAGTAATGAGCAGTTCTTC. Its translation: CASSPRDRGARESNEQFF.

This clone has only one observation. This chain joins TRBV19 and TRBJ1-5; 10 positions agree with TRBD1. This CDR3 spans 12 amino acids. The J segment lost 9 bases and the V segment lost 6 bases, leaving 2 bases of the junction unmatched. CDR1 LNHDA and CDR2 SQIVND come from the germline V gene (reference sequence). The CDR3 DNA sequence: TGTGCCAGTAGGACAGGGGGCACGCCCCAGCATTTT. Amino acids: CASRTGGTPQHF.

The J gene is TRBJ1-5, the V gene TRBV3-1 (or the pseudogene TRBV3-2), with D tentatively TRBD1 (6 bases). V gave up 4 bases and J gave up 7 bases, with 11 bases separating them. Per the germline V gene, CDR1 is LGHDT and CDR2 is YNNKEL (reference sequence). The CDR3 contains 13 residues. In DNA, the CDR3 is TGTGCCAGCAGCCCTCAGGGGAGCCAGCCCCAGCATTTT. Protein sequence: CASSPQGSQPQHF.

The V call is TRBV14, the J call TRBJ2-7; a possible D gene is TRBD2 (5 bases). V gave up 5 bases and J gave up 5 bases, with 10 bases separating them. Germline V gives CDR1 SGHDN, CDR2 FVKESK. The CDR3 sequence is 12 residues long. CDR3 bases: TGTGCCAGCAGCAAAGGAGGAAACGAGCAGTACTTC. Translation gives CASSKGGNEQYF.

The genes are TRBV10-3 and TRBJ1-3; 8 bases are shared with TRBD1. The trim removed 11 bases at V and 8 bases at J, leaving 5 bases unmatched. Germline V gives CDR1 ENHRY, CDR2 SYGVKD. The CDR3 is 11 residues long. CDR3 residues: CAYGQGDTIYF. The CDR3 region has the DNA TGTGCCTACGGACAGGGAGACACCATATATTTT.

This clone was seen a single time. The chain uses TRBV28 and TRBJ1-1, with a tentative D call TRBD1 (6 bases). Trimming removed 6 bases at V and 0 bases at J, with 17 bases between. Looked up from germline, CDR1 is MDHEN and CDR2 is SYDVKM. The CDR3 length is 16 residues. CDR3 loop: CASSTPTGTMNTEAFF. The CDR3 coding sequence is TGTGCCAGCAGCACCCCGACAGGAACAATGAACACTGAAGCTTTCTTT.

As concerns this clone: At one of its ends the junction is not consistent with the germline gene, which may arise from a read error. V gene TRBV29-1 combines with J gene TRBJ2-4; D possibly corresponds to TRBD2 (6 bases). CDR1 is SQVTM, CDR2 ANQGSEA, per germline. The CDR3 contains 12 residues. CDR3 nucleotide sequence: TGCAGCGTTGAAGATCCTGGCAGCGGGCCCGACTTC. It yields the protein CSVEDPGSGPDF.

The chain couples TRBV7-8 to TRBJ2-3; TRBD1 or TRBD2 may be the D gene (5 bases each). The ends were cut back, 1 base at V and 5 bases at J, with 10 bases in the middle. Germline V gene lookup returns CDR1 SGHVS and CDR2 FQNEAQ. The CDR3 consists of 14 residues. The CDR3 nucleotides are TGTGCCAGCAGCTTAGGAGGGGTGGTAGATACGCAGTATTTT. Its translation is CASSLGGVVDTQYF.

CDR3 nucleotide sequence: TGTGCCAGTAAGGAGGGGGGTGGCGGCTACACCTTC. Its protein product is CASKEGGGGYTF. The chain carries TRBV6-5 and TRBJ1-2; maybe TRBD1 (6 bases). Germline values: CDR1 MNHEY, CDR2 SVGAGI. V was cut by 9 bases and J by 8 bases, with 16 bases left in between. CDR3 length: 12 residues.

The CDR3 region is CATSRAGGVTDTQYF. The CDR3 DNA follows: TGTGCCACCAGCAGAGCGGGCGGGGTGACAGATACGCAGTATTTT. V gene TRBV15 combines with J gene TRBJ2-3, with D possibly TRBD2 on 6 matching bases. The germline V gene encodes CDR1 LNHNV and CDR2 YYDKDF (reference sequence). The ends were cut back, 1 base at V and 3 bases at J, with 11 bases in the middle. This CDR3 is 15 amino acids long.